This is a list of T cell receptor beta chains from one sample in a study of T cells in Graves' hyperthyroidism and ophthalmopathy. TCRdb fed the multiplex PCR reads into MiXCR, producing one record per CDR3 protein. The sample lists approximately 380,000 distinct CDR3 sequences, roughly 19% occurring once. Sample: blood. The receptors were sampled from a woman under 30 with Graves' hyperthyroidism. The CDR3 runs from the conserved cysteine through the conserved F or W. Fields, in order: CDR3 DNA, CDR3 protein, D gene, CDR3 length, J gene, V gene, clone size. D genes are given only for firm matches. Clone size appears in some rows only: once, few, many, or a class for an expanded clone.

DNA: TGTGCCAGCAGTTGGGTATCTGGCTCCTACGAGCAGTACTTC
CDR3: CASSWVSGSYEQYF
D: NA
length: 14
J: TRBJ2-7
V: TRBV6-5
size: many

DNA: TGTGCCAGCAGCACGCCGGGACAGGGAGGGTACACTGAAGCTTTCTTT
CDR3: CASSTPGQGGYTEAFF
D: TRBD1
length: 16
J: TRBJ1-1
V: TRBV28
size: NA

DNA: TGTGCCAGCAGCCCAGACTGGTTGGAGACCCAGTACTTC
CDR3: CASSPDWLETQYF
D: NA
length: 13
J: TRBJ2-5
V: TRBV12-3/TRBV12-4
size: many

DNA: TGTGCCAGTAGTATAGATCGGCGTGGCTACACCTTC
CDR3: CASSIDRRGYTF
D: NA
length: 12
J: TRBJ1-2
V: TRBV19
size: NA

DNA: TGTGCCAGCAGTCGGAATTCGCCCGGGGCGGGAAACGAGCAGTACTTC
CDR3: CASSRNSPGAGNEQYF
D: NA
length: 16
J: TRBJ2-7
V: TRBV6-1
size: many

DNA: TGCAGTGCTCTGTTAAGTCAACGCCCCGGGACAGGGGGGACCCATGGCAATCAGCCCCAGCATTTT
CDR3: CSALLSQRPGTGGTHGNQPQHF
D: TRBD1
length: 22
J: TRBJ1-5
V: TRBV20-1
size: NA

DNA: TGTGCCAGTAGCATTAAGATGGGACTCGACACTGAAGCTTTCTTT
CDR3: CASSIKMGLDTEAFF
D: NA
length: 15
J: TRBJ1-1
V: TRBV19
size: many

DNA: TGTGCCAGCAGCCAAGATTTAGTAAAGGGAACTGAAGCTTTCTTT
CDR3: CASSQDLVKGTEAFF
D: NA
length: 15
J: TRBJ1-1
V: TRBV14
size: many

DNA: TGTGCCAGTAGTCGACAGGAGGCTAACTATGGCTACACCTTC
CDR3: CASSRQEANYGYTF
D: NA
length: 14
J: TRBJ1-2
V: TRBV19
size: many

DNA: TGCAGTGCTAGAGTAGGGGGGAATCAGCCCCAGCATTTT
CDR3: CSARVGGNQPQHF
D: NA
length: 13
J: TRBJ1-5
V: TRBV20-1
size: many

DNA: TGTGCCAGCAGCTTGGACAGATGGAACACTGAAGCTTTCTTT
CDR3: CASSLDRWNTEAFF
D: NA
length: 14
J: TRBJ1-1
V: TRBV5-5
size: many

DNA: TGTGCCACCAGTGAGGGGACAGGGGGCTATAGCAATCAGCCCCAGCATTTT
CDR3: CATSEGTGGYSNQPQHF
D: TRBD1
length: 17
J: TRBJ1-5
V: TRBV24-1
size: many

DNA: TGTGCCAGCAGCGTAGAAGGGGACGGCTCTTACGAGCAGTACTTC
CDR3: CASSVEGDGSYEQYF
D: NA
length: 15
J: TRBJ2-7
V: TRBV9
size: many

DNA: TGTGCCAGCAGCCCCCACGCAGGGAAGGGGTCTGAAGCTTTCTTT
CDR3: CASSPHAGKGSEAFF
D: NA
length: 15
J: TRBJ1-1
V: TRBV3-1
size: many

DNA: TGTGCCAGCAGAAGCGGGGGCGCGGGAAGCTATGGCTACACCTTC
CDR3: CASRSGGAGSYGYTF
D: NA
length: 15
J: TRBJ1-2
V: TRBV12-3/TRBV12-4
size: NA

DNA: TGCGCCAGCAGCCAAGCCACAGGGGGCGAGCAGTACTTC
CDR3: CASSQATGGEQYF
D: TRBD1
length: 13
J: TRBJ2-7
V: TRBV4-1
size: many

DNA: TGTGCCAGCAGCCTAGGGCGGGACAGGGTCCACGAGCAGTACTTC
CDR3: CASSLGRDRVHEQYF
D: TRBD1
length: 15
J: TRBJ2-7
V: TRBV7-2
size: NA

DNA: TGTGCCAGCAGCCCCAGGGGAATGCAGACCCAGTACTTC
CDR3: CASSPRGMQTQYF
D: NA
length: 13
J: TRBJ2-5
V: TRBV3-1
size: few

DNA: TGTGCCAGCAGTTACGGGGGACTCGCCGGCGGGTCCGAGCAGTACTTC
CDR3: CASSYGGLAGGSEQYF
D: NA
length: 16
J: TRBJ2-7
V: TRBV6-5
size: many

DNA: TGTGCCAGCACCTCGGGACAGGGGCTGAGTGGCTACACCTTC
CDR3: CASTSGQGLSGYTF
D: TRBD1
length: 14
J: TRBJ1-2
V: TRBV12-3/TRBV12-4
size: many

DNA: TGTGCCAGCAGCCCCACAGGAGTGAACACTGAAGCTTTCTTT
CDR3: CASSPTGVNTEAFF
D: NA
length: 14
J: TRBJ1-1
V: TRBV6-1
size: many

DNA: TGTGCCAGCAAACCCTTGGGCCTCGAAGAGCAGTACTTC
CDR3: CASKPLGLEEQYF
D: NA
length: 13
J: TRBJ2-7
V: TRBV2
size: many

DNA: TGTGCCAGCAGTTCCCGGTGGGGCGGGGAGACCCAGTACTTC
CDR3: CASSSRWGGETQYF
D: NA
length: 14
J: TRBJ2-5
V: TRBV6-5
size: many

DNA: TGTGCCAGCAGCCAAGGGTGGGCCCAGTACTTC
CDR3: CASSQGWAQYF
D: NA
length: 11
J: TRBJ2-5
V: TRBV3-1
size: many

DNA: TGCGCCAGCAGCTTGCGTCCGACAACAACTAATGAAAAACTGTTTTTT
CDR3: CASSLRPTTTNEKLFF
D: NA
length: 16
J: TRBJ1-4
V: TRBV5-1
size: NA

DNA: TGTGCCAGTAGCCCCCTTTTGGGTCTCTATGGCTACACCTTC
CDR3: CASSPLLGLYGYTF
D: NA
length: 14
J: TRBJ1-2
V: TRBV19
size: many

DNA: TGTGCCACCGGACGGGGGGCGGACACTGAAGCTTTCTTT
CDR3: CATGRGADTEAFF
D: NA
length: 13
J: TRBJ1-1
V: TRBV6-1
size: few

DNA: TGTGCCAGCAGTTTGACAGGCCTACACACTGAAGCTTTCTTT
CDR3: CASSLTGLHTEAFF
D: NA
length: 14
J: TRBJ1-1
V: TRBV6-5
size: NA

DNA: TGCGCCAGCAGCCAAGACTTGGGCCCGGGACTCCAGTGGGGCCATCAGCCCCAGCATTTT
CDR3: CASSQDLGPGLQWGHQPQHF
D: NA
length: 20
J: TRBJ1-5
V: TRBV4-1
size: few

DNA: TGTGCCAGCAGCCCCCGACAGGTTGCGAACATTCAGTACTTC
CDR3: CASSPRQVANIQYF
D: NA
length: 14
J: TRBJ2-4
V: TRBV12-3/TRBV12-4
size: many

DNA: TGTGCCAGCAGCTTAGGTTTTAGAACAAACATTCAGTACTTC
CDR3: CASSLGFRTNIQYF
D: NA
length: 14
J: TRBJ2-4
V: TRBV11-2
size: few

DNA: TGTGCTAGTGCCCCTGTGGACGGCCAAGAGACCCAGTACTTC
CDR3: CASAPVDGQETQYF
D: NA
length: 14
J: TRBJ2-5
V: TRBV12-5
size: NA

DNA: TGTGCCAGCAGGGGACTGTTCTCTGGGGATGGCTACACCTTC
CDR3: CASRGLFSGDGYTF
D: NA
length: 14
J: TRBJ1-2
V: TRBV12-3/TRBV12-4
size: many

DNA: TGCGCCAGCAGTGGATGGACTAGCGGGACCTACGAGCAGTACTTC
CDR3: CASSGWTSGTYEQYF
D: TRBD2
length: 15
J: TRBJ2-7
V: TRBV10-1
size: many

DNA: TGTGCCAGCAGCGCCGGGACAGGCGATCAAGGGGCCCAGTACTTC
CDR3: CASSAGTGDQGAQYF
D: TRBD1
length: 15
J: TRBJ2-5
V: TRBV13
size: many

DNA: TGTGCCAGCAGTCCTCACGGGGGACTAGGACAAGAGACCCAGTACTTC
CDR3: CASSPHGGLGQETQYF
D: TRBD2
length: 16
J: TRBJ2-5
V: TRBV12-3/TRBV12-4
size: many

DNA: TGCGCCAGCAGCGGGTCGAACAGGGCCTACGAGCAGTACTTC
CDR3: CASSGSNRAYEQYF
D: NA
length: 14
J: TRBJ2-7
V: TRBV5-1
size: many

DNA: TGTGCCAGCAGGGAAGGATTGTGGGGACCCCAGTCTTCTGAAGCTTTCTTT
CDR3: CASREGLWGPQSSEAFF
D: NA
length: 17
J: TRBJ1-1
V: TRBV2
size: NA

DNA: TGTGCCAGCAGAATTCCCCAGGGACAGGGTAGTGGCTACACCTTC
CDR3: CASRIPQGQGSGYTF
D: TRBD1
length: 15
J: TRBJ1-2
V: TRBV28
size: NA

DNA: TGTGCCAGCAGCTTTGCGCCCACAGGGAATCCTGAAGCTTTCTTT
CDR3: CASSFAPTGNPEAFF
D: NA
length: 15
J: TRBJ1-1
V: TRBV5-5
size: many

DNA: TGTGCCAGCAGCTCCGGGACATACGTGGGGACCCAGTACTTC
CDR3: CASSSGTYVGTQYF
D: NA
length: 14
J: TRBJ2-5
V: TRBV5-8
size: many

DNA: TGTGCCAGCCACCGCCTGGTGAACACTGAAGCTTTCTTT
CDR3: CASHRLVNTEAFF
D: NA
length: 13
J: TRBJ1-1
V: TRBV6-6
size: many

DNA: TGTGCCAGCAGTTTTAATGGGGCTGAAGCTTTCTTT
CDR3: CASSFNGAEAFF
D: NA
length: 12
J: TRBJ1-1
V: TRBV12-3/TRBV12-4
size: many

DNA: TGCGCCAGCAGCCCAAACCTAATCCGGACAGCGTACCAAGAGACCCAGTACTTC
CDR3: CASSPNLIRTAYQETQYF
D: NA
length: 18
J: TRBJ2-5
V: TRBV5-1
size: few

DNA: TGTGCCAGCAGTTTCGCCAGTGAAGCTTTCTTT
CDR3: CASSFASEAFF
D: NA
length: 11
J: TRBJ1-1
V: TRBV12-3/TRBV12-4
size: NA

DNA: TGTGCCAGCAGCGCCAGGGACTACTCTCCTTCTCAAGAGACCAAGTACTTC
CDR3: CASSARDYSPSQETKYF
D: TRBD2
length: 17
J: TRBJ2-5
V: TRBV7-8
size: NA

DNA: TGTGCCAGCAGCCCCCACCGACCGGGACAGGGGACCGGGGAGCTGTTTTTT
CDR3: CASSPHRPGQGTGELFF
D: TRBD1
length: 17
J: TRBJ2-2
V: TRBV7-3
size: many

DNA: TGCGCCAGCAGCCCGAGTCCAGGGCAAGGGCAGCCCCAGCATTTT
CDR3: CASSPSPGQGQPQHF
D: NA
length: 15
J: TRBJ1-5
V: TRBV5-1
size: many

DNA: TGTGCCAGCAGTTTAGACCGAACCGCTGAAGCTTTCTTT
CDR3: CASSLDRTAEAFF
D: NA
length: 13
J: TRBJ1-1
V: TRBV12-3/TRBV12-4
size: many

DNA: TGTGCCTGGAGTGTACTTGGGAGGGCGCAGTATTTT
CDR3: CAWSVLGRAQYF
D: TRBD2
length: 12
J: TRBJ2-3
V: TRBV30
size: few